These 14 T cell receptor beta chains were all obtained from the same sample, sequenced in a study of identical twins. TCRdb used MiXCR to reprocess the 5' RACE reads, holding one entry per CDR3 protein. The sample records roughly 770,000 distinct CDR3 sequences, 18% being singletons. This same sample was also part of a study on T cells expressing NK-cell markers.

Source material: PBMCs. The source of these receptors is a woman between 18 and 30 years old in good health.

V is TRBV5-4 and J is TRBJ2-7, with D hard to call. V lost 0 bases and J lost 6, with 13 bases in between. The germline V gene has CDR1 SGHNT and CDR2 YYREEE (reference sequence). The CDR3 is 14 residues long. The CDR3 region has the DNA TGTGCCAGCAGCTTGGCTCGATCTTTGGGCGAGCAGTACTTC. Amino acid sequence: CASSLARSLGEQYF.

This clonotype was found a few times. The chain carries TRBV7-2 and TRBJ2-7; 15 bases are a match to TRBD2. Germline loops: CDR1 SGHTA, CDR2 FQGNSA. There are 22 residues in the CDR3. V dropped 2 bases and J dropped 1; count of bases not matched to a gene: 18. In DNA form, the CDR3 reads TGTGCCAGCAGCTTATGGACCCCTATGGGACTAGCGGGAGGAGACTTATCCTACGAGCAGTACTTC. Translating gives CASSLWTPMGLAGGDLSYEQYF.

The chain uses TRBV7-6 and TRBJ2-1; tentative D call: TRBD2 (6 bases). The ends were cut back, 5 bases at V and 8 bases at J, with 10 bases in the middle. The germline V gene has CDR1 SGHVS and CDR2 FNYEAQ. This CDR3 is 12 amino acids long. The DNA of the CDR3 is TGTGCCAGCAGCACGGGAGTATATGAGCAGTTCTTC. Its protein product is CASSTGVYEQFF.

This clonotype was recorded many times. This chain connects TRBV12-3 or TRBV12-4 to TRBJ1-1, with no clear D. V gave up 0 bases and J gave up 1 base, with 9 bases separating them. This CDR3 has 15 residues. DNA of the CDR3: TGTGCCAGCAGTTTAGCGCGACCGCAGAACACTGAAGCTTTCTTT. Its protein product is CASSLARPQNTEAFF.

A few counts support this clonotype. V is TRBV6-1 and J is TRBJ2-7, with a weak D call TRBD1 (6 bases). Between the trimmed V and J ends, which lost 5 bases and 9 bases, there was a span of 14 bases. Germline V gives CDR1 MNHNS, CDR2 SASEGT. CDR3 length equals 12 residues. The CDR3 reads CASSTGQFGQYF. The CDR3 DNA follows: TGTGCCAGCAGTACAGGACAGTTCGGGCAGTACTTC.

In this sample, this clonotype turned up a few times. For the CDR3, the DNA is TGTGCCAGCAGCTTAGGTCCCACCCTCACAGATACGCAGTATTTT. Protein sequence: CASSLGPTLTDTQYF. The V gene is TRBV7-2, the J gene TRBJ2-3; no reliable D call. CDR3 length: 15 amino acids. Germline assignment: CDR1 SGHTA and CDR2 FQGNSA. Trimming stripped 1 base from V and 2 bases from J, with 10 bases between. Together with reference TRBV7-2 and TRBJ2-3, the CDR3 gives the full variable domain: GAGVSQSPSNKVTEKGKDVELRCDPISGHTALYWYRQSLGQGLEFLIYFQGNSAPDKSGLPSDRFSAERTGGSVSTLTIQRTQQEDSAVYLCASSLGPTLTDTQYFGPGTRLTVL.

The chain joins TRBV9 to TRBJ2-5, with D possibly TRBD1 on 5 matching bases. V lost 7 bases and J lost 2, with 18 bases in between. This CDR3 region has 15 residues. Germline loops: CDR1 SGDLS, CDR2 YYNGEE. The CDR3 sequence is CASAPHGAPQETQYF. The CDR3 DNA is TGTGCCAGCGCGCCCCATGGGGCCCCACAAGAGACCCAGTACTTC.

The chain carries TRBV24-1 and TRBJ2-3, with TRBD2 matching over 8 bases. Losses at the gene ends were 4 bases for V and 2 bases for J; bases not matched to a gene: 7. Germline V gives CDR1 KGHDR, CDR2 SFDVKD. The length of the CDR3 is 16 residues. The CDR3 loop is CATSEGSGGLTDTQYF. CDR3 nucleotide sequence: TGTGCCACCAGTGAGGGCAGCGGGGGCCTCACAGATACGCAGTATTTT.

V gene TRBV12-3 or TRBV12-4 combines with J gene TRBJ1-2; D is uncertain. CDR3 length equals 14 residues. The germline V and J ends were trimmed by 5 bases and 7 bases, with 17 bases remaining between them. CDR3 coding DNA: TGTGCCAGCAGTCCCCCCCCGGGCCCCCTTGGCTACACCTTC. Its protein product is CASSPPPGPLGYTF.

This clonotype was seen a handful of times. V gene TRBV20-1 combines with J gene TRBJ2-3, with D perhaps matching TRBD2 (6 bases). V lost 3 bases and J lost 3, with 13 bases in between. The CDR3 extends over 14 amino acids. Germline CDR1 is DFQATT and CDR2 is SNEGSKA (reference sequence). Here the CDR3 DNA reads TGCAGTGCTAGGGACGTGGGGGGTACAGATACGCAGTATTTT. This gives the protein CSARDVGGTDTQYF.

This clonotype was seen only a few times. This sequence joins TRBV6-1 and TRBJ1-6; D remains ambiguous. The CDR3 extends over 15 amino acids. Germline V gives CDR1 MNHNS, CDR2 SASEGT. V was shortened by 3 bases and J by 3 bases, with 9 bases between the two germline ends. CDR3 DNA sequence: TGTGCCAGCAGTGAGAACGACGGCTATAATTCACCCCTCCACTTT. Residues: CASSENDGYNSPLHF.

This clonotype was detected many times. The CDR3 nucleotides are TGTGCCAGCAGCTTTATGATCCAGAACACTGAAGCTTTCTTT. Translation gives CASSFMIQNTEAFF. J is TRBJ1-1 and V is TRBV7-9, with unresolved D. V dropped 3 bases and J dropped 1 base, with 9 bases sitting between them. Looked up from germline, CDR1 is SEHNR and CDR2 is FQNEAQ (reference sequence). The CDR3 is 14 residues long.

The chain is built from TRBV6-5 and TRBJ2-7; maybe TRBD2 (5 bases). Germline V gene data show CDR1 as MNHEY and CDR2 as SVGAGI. This CDR3 has 14 amino acids. V lost 0 bases to trimming and J lost 5 bases, with 11 bases between them. The CDR3 sequence is CASSYSSGGNEQYF. The DNA of the CDR3 is TGTGCCAGCAGTTACTCGAGTGGAGGTAACGAGCAGTACTTC.

This clonotype was counted a few times. For the CDR3, the DNA is TGTGCCAGCAGCTGGAAACTACGGACAGACTACAATGAGCAGTTCTTC. It encodes CASSWKLRTDYNEQFF. The gene calls are TRBV5-4 and TRBJ2-1, with D possibly matching TRBD1 (6 bases). With 3 bases removed from V and 3 bases from J, the gap between germline ends came to 16 bases. Germline CDR1 is SGHNT and CDR2 is YYREEE (reference sequence). The CDR3 length is 16 residues.